The 6 T cell receptor beta chains below were found in one sample sequenced in a study of a mutant IDH1 vaccine in newly diagnosed glioma. Only in-frame clones appear in the TCRdb table, and some are missing; sequencing was by immunoSEQ multiplex PCR. The profile shows tens of thousands of clones, around three quarters of them singletons. Time point of the sample: baseline, week 1 (first vaccination visit). As to treatment: pre-vaccination baseline after standard-of-care therapy. Sequencing was performed on PBMCs, taken from a glioma patient treated with radiotherapy, temozolomide or both. These receptor sequences come from a woman aged 40 to 50 with glioma.

V and J are TRBV2 and TRBJ2-7, with D perhaps TRBD1 or TRBD2 (5 bases each). The V and J ends lost 8 bases and 0 bases respectively, with 8 bases between them. CDR3 length: 12 residues. In germline, CDR1 is SNHLY, CDR2 FYNNEI. Here the CDR3 reads CASRDDSYEQYF. The CDR3 DNA is TGTGCCAGCCGGGACGACTCCTACGAGCAGTACTTC. Looking up the rest from reference TRBV2 and TRBJ2-7 gives the full variable domain: EPEVTQTPSHQVTQMGQEVILRCVPISNHLYFYWYRQILGQKVEFLVSFYNNEISEKSEIFDDQFSVERPDGSNFTLKIRSTKLEDSAMYFCASRDDSYEQYFGPGTRLTVT.

With regard to this clone: Other nucleotide sequences in the sample specify the same CDR3. The chain carries TRBV30 and TRBJ1-3; D uncertain. V was trimmed by 0 bases and J by 4 bases, leaving 4 bases between them. The CDR3 has 12 residues. The germline V gene has CDR1 GTSNPN and CDR2 SVGIG (reference sequence). The CDR3 coding sequence is TGTGCCTGGAGTGTACTGGGAAACACCATATATTTT. Amino acids: CAWSVLGNTIYF.

This clone has just one count. V and J are TRBV30 and TRBJ1-4, with TRBD1 matching 8 bases. V lost 3 bases to trimming and J lost 8 bases; unmatched junction nucleotides: 17. The CDR3 sequence is 17 residues long. CDR1 and CDR2 from the germline V gene are GTSNPN and SVGIG (reference sequence). The CDR3 spells CAWRNTGTGIDIEKLFF. The CDR3 DNA reads as TGTGCCTGGAGAAACACCGGGACAGGAATCGACATCGAAAAACTGTTTTTT. Together with reference TRBV30 and TRBJ1-4, the CDR3 gives the full variable domain: SQTIHQWPATLVQPVGSPLSLECTVEGTSNPNLYWYRQAAGRGLQLLFYSVGIGQISSEVPQNLSASRPQDRQFILSSKKLLLSDSGFYLCAWRNTGTGIDIEKLFFGSGTQLSVL.

The chain is built from TRBV25-1 and TRBJ1-2, with TRBD1 as a possible D gene (5 bases). Germline V CDR1 and CDR2: MGHDK, SYGVNS. Between the trimmed V and J ends, which lost 5 bases and 4 bases, there was a span of 23 bases. The CDR3 covers 17 residues. In DNA, the CDR3 is TGTGCCAGCAGTCAACAAGGTCGGGGACGGTGGGGCTATGGCTACACCTTC. Protein sequence: CASSQQGRGRWGYGYTF.

This chain connects TRBV9 to TRBJ1-4; the match to TRBD1 covers 8 bases. Trimming cost V 3 bases and J 8 bases; bases outside gene matches: 15. CDR1 is SGDLS, CDR2 YYNGEE, per germline. This CDR3 contains 17 residues. CDR3: CASSALLGGTGGEKLFF. The CDR3 region has the DNA TGTGCCAGCAGCGCATTGCTGGGTGGGACAGGTGGCGAAAAACTGTTTTTT.

V and J are TRBV7-9 and TRBJ2-3, with 8 bases lining up with TRBD2. Germline V CDR1 and CDR2: SEHNR, FQNEAQ (reference sequence). The trim removed 3 bases at V and 2 bases at J, leaving 4 bases unmatched. CDR3 length: 15 amino acids. As DNA, the CDR3 is TGTGCCAGCAGCTTTACGGGACTAGTCACAGATACGCAGTATTTT. Amino acids: CASSFTGLVTDTQYF. Supplemented by reference TRBV7-9 and TRBJ2-3, the full variable domain reads DTGVSQNPRHKITKRGQNVTFRCDPISEHNRLYWYRQTLGQGPEFLTYFQNEAQLEKSRLLSDRFSAERPKGSFSTLEIQRTEQGDSAMYLCASSFTGLVTDTQYFGPGTRLTVL.